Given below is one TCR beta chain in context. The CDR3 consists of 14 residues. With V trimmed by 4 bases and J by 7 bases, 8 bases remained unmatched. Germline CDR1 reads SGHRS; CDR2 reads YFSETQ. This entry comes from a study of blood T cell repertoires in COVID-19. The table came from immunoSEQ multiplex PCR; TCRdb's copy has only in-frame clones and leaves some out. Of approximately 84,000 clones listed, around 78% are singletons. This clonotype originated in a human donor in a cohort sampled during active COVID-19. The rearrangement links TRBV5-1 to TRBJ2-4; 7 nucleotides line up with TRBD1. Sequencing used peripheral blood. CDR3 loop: CASSPQGWDNIQYF. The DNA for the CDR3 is TGCGCCAGCAGCCCACAGGGGTGGGATAACATTCAGTACTTC.